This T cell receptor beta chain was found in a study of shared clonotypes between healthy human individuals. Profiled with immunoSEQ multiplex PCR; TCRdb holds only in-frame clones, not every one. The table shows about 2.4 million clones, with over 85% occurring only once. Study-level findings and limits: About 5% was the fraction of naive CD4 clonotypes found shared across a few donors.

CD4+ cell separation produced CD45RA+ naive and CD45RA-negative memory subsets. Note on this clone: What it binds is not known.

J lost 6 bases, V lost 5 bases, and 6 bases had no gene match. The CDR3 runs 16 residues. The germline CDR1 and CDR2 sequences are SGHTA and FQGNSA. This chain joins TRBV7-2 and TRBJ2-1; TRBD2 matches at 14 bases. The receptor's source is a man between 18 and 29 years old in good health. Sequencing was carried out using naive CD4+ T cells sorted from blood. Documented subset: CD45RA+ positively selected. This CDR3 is CASSRLGLAGGNEQFF. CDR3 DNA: TGTGCCAGCAGCCGACTTGGACTAGCGGGAGGCAATGAGCAGTTCTTC. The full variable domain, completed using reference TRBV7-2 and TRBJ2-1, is GAGVSQSPSNKVTEKGKDVELRCDPISGHTALYWYRQSLGQGLEFLIYFQGNSAPDKSGLPSDRFSAERTGGSVSTLTIQRTQQEDSAVYLCASSRLGLAGGNEQFFGPGTRLTVL.